The following is a TCR beta chain sequence with its context. TCRdb's copy holds only in-frame clones and misses some; the assay was immunoSEQ multiplex PCR. Found here are tens of thousands of clones, roughly 90% of them singletons; the top ten hold about a tenth. This record belongs to a study of blood T cell repertoires in COVID-19. Background on the study: Sites across the United States, Italy and Spain contributed samples from acute and convalescent COVID-19.

Germline values: CDR1 LGHDT, CDR2 YNNKEL (reference sequence). V shed 1 base and J shed 3 bases, with 7 bases lying between them. CDR3 length: 14 residues. This TCR was sampled from a human donor in a cohort sampled during active COVID-19. J is TRBJ2-1 and V is TRBV3-1 (or the pseudogene TRBV3-2); the D gene is possibly TRBD2 (6 bases). The material sequenced was peripheral blood. The CDR3: CASSQGTIYNEQFF. As DNA, the CDR3 is TGTGCCAGCAGCCAAGGGACTATCTACAATGAGCAGTTCTTC.